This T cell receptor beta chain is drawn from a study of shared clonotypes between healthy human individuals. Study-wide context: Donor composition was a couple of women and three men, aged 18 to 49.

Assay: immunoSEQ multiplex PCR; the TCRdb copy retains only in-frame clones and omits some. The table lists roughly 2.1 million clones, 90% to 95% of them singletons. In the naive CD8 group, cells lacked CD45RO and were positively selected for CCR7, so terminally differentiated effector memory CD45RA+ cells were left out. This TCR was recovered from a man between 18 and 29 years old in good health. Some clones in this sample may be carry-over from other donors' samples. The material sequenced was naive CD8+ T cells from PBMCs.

CDR3 nucleotide sequence: TGTGCCAGCAAGGCTAGCGGGAGTTTTGATGAGCAGTTCTTC. Translation: CASKASGSFDEQFF. The chain uses TRBV7-2 and TRBJ2-1; 10 positions match TRBD2. The CDR3 covers 14 residues. The junction had 8 bases not matched to a gene; V was cut back by 7 bases and J by 8 bases. Germline loops: CDR1 SGHTA, CDR2 FQGNSA.